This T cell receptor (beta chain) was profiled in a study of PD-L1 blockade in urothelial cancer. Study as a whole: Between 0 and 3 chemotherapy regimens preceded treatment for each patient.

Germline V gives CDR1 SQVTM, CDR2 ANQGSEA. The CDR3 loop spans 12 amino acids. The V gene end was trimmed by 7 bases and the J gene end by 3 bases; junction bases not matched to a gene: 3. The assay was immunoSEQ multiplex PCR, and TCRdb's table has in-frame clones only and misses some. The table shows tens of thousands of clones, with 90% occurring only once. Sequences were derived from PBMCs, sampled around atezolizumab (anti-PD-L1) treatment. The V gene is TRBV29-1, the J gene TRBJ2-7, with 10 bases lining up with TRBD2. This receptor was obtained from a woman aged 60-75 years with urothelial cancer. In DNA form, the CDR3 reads TGCAGCGCTAGGACTAGCGGCTACGAGCAGTACTTC. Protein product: CSARTSGYEQYF.